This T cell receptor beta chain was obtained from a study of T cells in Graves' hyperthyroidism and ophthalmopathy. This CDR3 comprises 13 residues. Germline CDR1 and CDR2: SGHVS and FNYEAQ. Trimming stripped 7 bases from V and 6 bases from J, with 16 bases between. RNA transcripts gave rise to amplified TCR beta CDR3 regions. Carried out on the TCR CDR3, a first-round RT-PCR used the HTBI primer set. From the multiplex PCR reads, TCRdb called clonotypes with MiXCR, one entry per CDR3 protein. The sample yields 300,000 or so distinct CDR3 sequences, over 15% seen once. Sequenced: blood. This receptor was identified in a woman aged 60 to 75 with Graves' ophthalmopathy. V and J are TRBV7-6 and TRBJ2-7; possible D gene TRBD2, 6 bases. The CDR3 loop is CASKPGGGREQYF. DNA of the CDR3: TGTGCCAGCAAACCAGGTGGAGGGCGCGAGCAGTACTTC.